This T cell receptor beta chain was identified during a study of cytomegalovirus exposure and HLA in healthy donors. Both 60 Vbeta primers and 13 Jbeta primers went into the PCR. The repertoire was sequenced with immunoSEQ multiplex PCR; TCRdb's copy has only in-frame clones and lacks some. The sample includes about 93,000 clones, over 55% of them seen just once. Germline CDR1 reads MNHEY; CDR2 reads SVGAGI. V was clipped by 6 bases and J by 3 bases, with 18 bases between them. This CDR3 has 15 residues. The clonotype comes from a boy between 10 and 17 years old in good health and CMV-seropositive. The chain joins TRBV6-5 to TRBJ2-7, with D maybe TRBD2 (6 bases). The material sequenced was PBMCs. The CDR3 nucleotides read TGTGCCAGCAGCCGGCCGGGGACGGGACTCTACGAGCAGTACTTC. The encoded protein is CASSRPGTGLYEQYF.